A selection of T cell receptor beta chains follows, all from one sample in a study of CD8 T cells in Susac syndrome. TCRdb analysed the immunoSEQ multiplex PCR reads with MiXCR anew, one entry per CDR3 protein. The sample yields more than 70,000 distinct CDR3 sequences, about 93% seen once. The sequenced sample consisted of CD8+ T cells from PBMCs. The receptors derive from a human donor in good health. CDR3s include the opening cysteine and the closing phenylalanine or tryptophan. D genes are given only for firm matches. The size of a clone is reported for some rows only, either as once, few or many, or as a class for expanded clones.

D gene: .; V gene: TRBV7-8; clone size: .; J gene: TRBJ1-3; CDR3 protein: CASSRQISGNTIYF; CDR3 DNA: TGTGCCAGCAGCCGGCAGATCTCTGGAAACACCATATATTTT
D gene: TRBD1; V gene: TRBV19; clone size: .; J gene: TRBJ2-7; CDR3 protein: CASSIGTGISYEQYF; CDR3 DNA: TGTGCCAGTAGCATCGGGACAGGGATCTCCTACGAGCAGTACTTC
D gene: .; V gene: TRBV7-9; clone size: .; J gene: TRBJ2-7; CDR3 protein: CASSAHYEQYF; CDR3 DNA: TGTGCCAGCAGCGCACACTACGAGCAGTACTTC
D gene: TRBD2; V gene: TRBV6-5; clone size: few; J gene: TRBJ2-7; CDR3 protein: CASSYTGTSFYEQYF; CDR3 DNA: TGTGCCAGCAGTTACACGGGGACTAGCTTCTACGAGCAGTACTTC
D gene: .; V gene: TRBV7-9; clone size: .; J gene: TRBJ2-2; CDR3 protein: CASSPPAGSGELFF; CDR3 DNA: TGTGCCAGCAGCCCGCCCGCGGGCTCCGGGGAGCTGTTTTTT
D gene: .; V gene: TRBV19; clone size: .; J gene: TRBJ1-1; CDR3 protein: CASTLGTVNTEAFF; CDR3 DNA: TGTGCCAGTACTCTCGGGACGGTGAACACTGAAGCTTTCTTT
D gene: .; V gene: TRBV7-9; clone size: .; J gene: TRBJ2-1; CDR3 protein: CASRGLQATHEQFF; CDR3 DNA: TGTGCCAGCAGAGGACTGCAAGCTACCCATGAGCAGTTCTTC
D gene: .; V gene: TRBV7-3; clone size: .; J gene: TRBJ1-1; CDR3 protein: CASSLSLANTEAFF; CDR3 DNA: TGTGCCAGCAGCTTAAGCCTCGCAAACACTGAAGCTTTCTTT
D gene: .; V gene: TRBV5-1; clone size: .; J gene: TRBJ2-7; CDR3 protein: CASSLAGSEQYF; CDR3 DNA: TGCGCCAGCAGCTTGGCCGGGAGCGAGCAGTACTTC
D gene: .; V gene: TRBV13; clone size: .; J gene: TRBJ2-3; CDR3 protein: CASRQAGTDTQYF; CDR3 DNA: TGTGCCAGCAGACAGGCGGGAACAGATACGCAGTATTTT
D gene: .; V gene: TRBV6-2/TRBV6-3; clone size: .; J gene: TRBJ1-1; CDR3 protein: CASSGENTEAFF; CDR3 DNA: TGTGCCAGCAGCGGGGAGAACACTGAAGCTTTCTTT
D gene: .; V gene: TRBV29-1; clone size: .; J gene: TRBJ2-3; CDR3 protein: CAVEGDTDTQYF; CDR3 DNA: TGCGCGGTGGAGGGGGACACAGATACGCAGTATTTT
D gene: TRBD1; V gene: TRBV6-2/TRBV6-3; clone size: .; J gene: TRBJ2-2; CDR3 protein: CASSYSTQGAANTGELFF; CDR3 DNA: TGTGCCAGCAGTTACTCGACACAGGGGGCTGCGAACACCGGGGAGCTGTTTTTT
D gene: .; V gene: TRBV20-1; clone size: once; J gene: TRBJ2-5; CDR3 protein: CSASGEETQYF; CDR3 DNA: TGCAGTGCTAGCGGGGAAGAGACCCAGTACTTC
D gene: TRBD2; V gene: TRBV3-1; clone size: .; J gene: TRBJ2-1; CDR3 protein: CASSQPGLAGAVSSYNEQFF; CDR3 DNA: TGTGCCAGCAGCCAACCTGGACTAGCGGGGGCCGTTAGCTCCTACAATGAGCAGTTCTTC
D gene: TRBD1; V gene: TRBV27; clone size: .; J gene: TRBJ2-7; CDR3 protein: CASSLSRAGGQSEQYF; CDR3 DNA: TGTGCCAGCAGTTTATCGAGGGCAGGGGGTCAGTCCGAGCAGTACTTC
D gene: TRBD1; V gene: TRBV2; clone size: .; J gene: TRBJ1-1; CDR3 protein: CANPGQMNTEAFF; CDR3 DNA: TGTGCCAACCCGGGACAGATGAACACTGAAGCTTTCTTT
D gene: .; V gene: TRBV30; clone size: .; J gene: TRBJ1-2; CDR3 protein: CACQLPGRHETGYTF; CDR3 DNA: TGTGCCTGCCAACTTCCGGGACGGCATGAGACGGGCTACACCTTC
D gene: .; V gene: TRBV3-1; clone size: .; J gene: TRBJ1-1; CDR3 protein: CASSQEGWMNTEAFF; CDR3 DNA: TGTGCCAGCAGCCAAGAAGGGTGGATGAACACTGAAGCTTTCTTT
D gene: TRBD1; V gene: TRBV13; clone size: .; J gene: TRBJ2-6; CDR3 protein: CASSLGTGISGANVLTF; CDR3 DNA: TGTGCCAGCAGCCTGGGGACAGGGATTTCAGGGGCCAACGTCCTGACTTTC
D gene: TRBD2; V gene: TRBV7-3; clone size: .; J gene: TRBJ2-3; CDR3 protein: CASSSNSGGPGANQYF; CDR3 DNA: TGTGCCAGCAGCTCCAATAGCGGGGGGCCAGGGGCAAACCAGTATTTT
D gene: .; V gene: TRBV6-2/TRBV6-3; clone size: once; J gene: TRBJ2-5; CDR3 protein: CASTNRGNRETQYF; CDR3 DNA: TGTGCCAGCACCAATCGCGGCAATCGGGAGACCCAGTACTTC
D gene: TRBD1; V gene: TRBV19; clone size: .; J gene: TRBJ1-2; CDR3 protein: CASSWGTGFGYTF; CDR3 DNA: TGTGCCAGTAGTTGGGGGACAGGGTTTGGCTACACCTTC
D gene: TRBD2; V gene: TRBV7-6; clone size: .; J gene: TRBJ2-2; CDR3 protein: CASSSLGLAGARTGELFF; CDR3 DNA: TGTGCCAGCAGCTCCCTGGGGCTAGCGGGGGCTAGAACCGGGGAGCTGTTTTTT
D gene: TRBD1; V gene: TRBV2; clone size: .; J gene: TRBJ1-2; CDR3 protein: CASSEGTGIGYGYTF; CDR3 DNA: TGTGCCAGCAGTGAAGGGACAGGGATCGGCTATGGCTACACCTTC
D gene: .; V gene: TRBV3-1; clone size: .; J gene: TRBJ1-2; CDR3 protein: CASSQGPILYGYTF; CDR3 DNA: TGTGCCAGCAGCCAAGGGCCGATTCTCTATGGCTACACCTTC
D gene: .; V gene: TRBV5-1; clone size: .; J gene: TRBJ1-5; CDR3 protein: CASSLGSGGIQPQHF; CDR3 DNA: TGCGCCAGCAGCTTGGGTTCTGGAGGGATTCAGCCCCAGCATTTT
D gene: .; V gene: TRBV5-1; clone size: .; J gene: TRBJ2-1; CDR3 protein: CASSLEGPSYNEQFF; CDR3 DNA: TGCGCCAGCAGCTTGGAGGGTCCATCCTACAATGAGCAGTTCTTC
D gene: .; V gene: TRBV30; clone size: .; J gene: TRBJ2-1; CDR3 protein: CAWSVGVNEQFF; CDR3 DNA: TGTGCCTGGAGTGTAGGAGTCAATGAGCAGTTCTTC
D gene: TRBD2; V gene: TRBV7-2; clone size: .; J gene: TRBJ2-2; CDR3 protein: CARWQPGGTNTGELFF; CDR3 DNA: TGTGCCAGGTGGCAGCCCGGGGGGACTAACACCGGGGAGCTGTTTTTT
D gene: .; V gene: TRBV3-1; clone size: .; J gene: TRBJ1-1; CDR3 protein: CASSPIDSLANTEAFF; CDR3 DNA: TGTGCCAGCAGCCCAATAGACAGTCTGGCGAACACTGAAGCTTTCTTT
D gene: TRBD1; V gene: TRBV6-1; clone size: .; J gene: TRBJ1-3; CDR3 protein: CASSLGQVVSGNTIYF; CDR3 DNA: TGTGCCAGCAGCCTGGGACAGGTCGTCTCTGGAAACACCATATATTTT
D gene: .; V gene: TRBV7-8; clone size: .; J gene: TRBJ2-3; CDR3 protein: CASGPTRKQGDTQYF; CDR3 DNA: TGTGCCAGCGGACCGACTAGGAAGCAGGGAGATACGCAGTATTTT
D gene: .; V gene: TRBV12-3/TRBV12-4; clone size: .; J gene: TRBJ1-2; CDR3 protein: CASNYGPRGYTF; CDR3 DNA: TGTGCCAGCAACTACGGACCTCGAGGCTACACCTTC
D gene: TRBD1; V gene: TRBV20-1; clone size: .; J gene: TRBJ2-7; CDR3 protein: CSAIGTGYEQYF; CDR3 DNA: TGCAGTGCTATTGGGACAGGATACGAGCAGTACTTC
D gene: .; V gene: TRBV12-3/TRBV12-4; clone size: .; J gene: TRBJ2-5; CDR3 protein: CASSPARRGFQETQYF; CDR3 DNA: TGTGCCAGCAGTCCAGCCCGGCGGGGCTTCCAAGAGACCCAGTACTTC
D gene: .; V gene: TRBV25-1; clone size: .; J gene: TRBJ2-1; CDR3 protein: CASSEHRSRADEQFF; CDR3 DNA: TGTGCCAGCAGTGAGCACCGGTCTCGCGCGGATGAGCAGTTCTTC
D gene: .; V gene: TRBV20-1; clone size: .; J gene: TRBJ2-7; CDR3 protein: CSAREKGPEQYF; CDR3 DNA: TGCAGTGCTAGAGAGAAGGGACCCGAGCAGTACTTC
D gene: .; V gene: TRBV12-3/TRBV12-4; clone size: .; J gene: TRBJ1-5; CDR3 protein: CASSSPAVAQHF; CDR3 DNA: TGTGCCAGCAGTTCCCCCGCGGTGGCCCAGCATTTT
D gene: .; V gene: TRBV20-1; clone size: .; J gene: TRBJ2-7; CDR3 protein: CSASFKPASFYEQYF; CDR3 DNA: TGCAGTGCTAGCTTTAAGCCAGCTTCCTTCTACGAGCAGTACTTC
D gene: TRBD2; V gene: TRBV9; clone size: few; J gene: TRBJ2-5; CDR3 protein: CASSPPGTSGQETQYF; CDR3 DNA: TGTGCCAGCAGCCCCCCCGGGACTAGCGGACAAGAGACCCAGTACTTC
D gene: TRBD1; V gene: TRBV7-3; clone size: .; J gene: TRBJ2-3; CDR3 protein: CASSSTGGEGDTQYF; CDR3 DNA: TGTGCCAGCAGCTCGACAGGGGGTGAAGGAGATACGCAGTATTTT
D gene: .; V gene: TRBV5-1; clone size: .; J gene: TRBJ1-2; CDR3 protein: CASSLEGGSSGYTF; CDR3 DNA: TGCGCCAGCAGCTTGGAGGGCGGCAGTAGTGGCTACACCTTC
D gene: TRBD1; V gene: TRBV2; clone size: .; J gene: TRBJ1-2; CDR3 protein: CASIQGAISGYVYTF; CDR3 DNA: TGTGCCAGCATACAGGGGGCAATTTCGGGCTATGTCTACACCTTC
D gene: TRBD2; V gene: TRBV29-1; clone size: .; J gene: TRBJ2-1; CDR3 protein: CSVEPLVAGAYNEQFF; CDR3 DNA: TGCAGCGTTGAACCTTTAGTAGCGGGGGCCTACAATGAGCAGTTCTTC
D gene: .; V gene: TRBV3-1; clone size: .; J gene: TRBJ2-5; CDR3 protein: CASSQKSAGRRKETQYF; CDR3 DNA: TGTGCCAGCAGCCAAAAGTCTGCGGGCCGGAGGAAGGAGACCCAGTACTTC
D gene: .; V gene: TRBV6-1; clone size: few; J gene: TRBJ2-5; CDR3 protein: CASYAGRETQYF; CDR3 DNA: TGTGCCAGCTACGCGGGAAGAGAGACCCAGTACTTC
D gene: .; V gene: TRBV4-1; clone size: .; J gene: TRBJ2-1; CDR3 protein: CASSLRTPSYNEQFF; CDR3 DNA: TGCGCCAGCAGCCTTCGGACACCCTCCTACAATGAGCAGTTCTTC
D gene: .; V gene: TRBV12-3/TRBV12-4; clone size: .; J gene: TRBJ2-3; CDR3 protein: CASSLGLSSTDTQYF; CDR3 DNA: TGTGCCAGCAGTTTAGGACTGTCTAGCACAGATACGCAGTATTTT
D gene: .; V gene: TRBV9; clone size: .; J gene: TRBJ2-6; CDR3 protein: CASSAYFSGANVLTF; CDR3 DNA: TGTGCCAGCAGCGCCTACTTCTCTGGGGCCAACGTCCTGACTTTC
D gene: .; V gene: TRBV3-1; clone size: .; J gene: TRBJ1-2; CDR3 protein: CASSQGDKGSNYGYTF; CDR3 DNA: TGTGCCAGCAGCCAAGGGGACAAGGGGTCTAACTATGGCTACACCTTC
D gene: .; V gene: TRBV9; clone size: .; J gene: TRBJ2-3; CDR3 protein: CASSPRPGGDTQYF; CDR3 DNA: TGTGCCAGCAGCCCTCGCCCCGGGGGAGATACGCAGTATTTT
D gene: TRBD1; V gene: TRBV5-6; clone size: few; J gene: TRBJ1-2; CDR3 protein: CASSSGQNYGYTF; CDR3 DNA: TGTGCCAGCAGCTCGGGACAGAACTATGGCTACACCTTC
D gene: .; V gene: TRBV27; clone size: .; J gene: TRBJ2-1; CDR3 protein: CASSLSRGSYNEQFF; CDR3 DNA: TGTGCCAGCAGTTTATCCAGAGGGTCCTACAATGAGCAGTTCTTC